This T cell receptor (beta chain) came from a study of Ad26.COV2.S vaccination and SARS-CoV-2 variants. General observations from the study: Substantial post-vaccination breadth of spike-specific CD8+ and CD4+ T cell responses was reported. The TCR breadth and depth analyses may have understated or missed part of the total T cell responses. Vaccine and placebo recipients had similar non-spike TCR breadth. Placebo recipients trailed vaccine recipients in spike-specific TCR breadth.

Using immunoSEQ multiplex PCR, the repertoire was profiled, and TCRdb retains in-frame clones only, with some absent. This table has roughly 100,000 clones, over 60% appearing once. Remarks on this clone: The antigen is undetermined.

The V end was cut by 2 bases, the J end by 6 bases, with 12 bases between. The CDR3 is made up of 14 amino acids. The germline V gene encodes CDR1 SGHNT and CDR2 YYREEE (reference sequence). The V call is TRBV5-4, the J call TRBJ2-4, with D possibly matching TRBD1 (6 bases). This TCR was recovered from a human donor who had recovered from COVID-19. The material sequenced was peripheral blood, taken after recovery from COVID-19. CDR3 in amino acids: CASSLRDRSNIQYF. CDR3 DNA: TGTGCCAGCAGCTTACGAGACAGGTCAAACATTCAGTACTTC.